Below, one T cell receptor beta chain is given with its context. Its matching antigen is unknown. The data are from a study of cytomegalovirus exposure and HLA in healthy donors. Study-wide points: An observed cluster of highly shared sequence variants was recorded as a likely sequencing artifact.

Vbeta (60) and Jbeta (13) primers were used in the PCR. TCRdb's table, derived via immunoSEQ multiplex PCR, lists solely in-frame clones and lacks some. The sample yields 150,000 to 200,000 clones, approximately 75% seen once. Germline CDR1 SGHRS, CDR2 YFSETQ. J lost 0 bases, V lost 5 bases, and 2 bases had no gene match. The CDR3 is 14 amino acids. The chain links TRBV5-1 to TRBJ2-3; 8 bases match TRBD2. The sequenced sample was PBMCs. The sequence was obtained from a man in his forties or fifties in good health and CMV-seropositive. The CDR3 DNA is TGCGCCAGCAGTAGCGGGGAAAGCACAGATACGCAGTATTTT. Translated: CASSSGESTDTQYF.